This T cell receptor (beta chain) was recorded in a study of human T cells and chemical hapten exposure. On the study more broadly: Readings were taken at 6 days from patch tests that had applied 0.01% DPC to the upper back. Patients having alopecia areata, totalis or universalis were mostly female. Study findings and constraints: PT1 expanded TCR counts correlated positively with patch test score.

TCRdb analysed the RACE reads with MiXCR anew, one entry per CDR3 protein. The sample lists around 340,000 distinct CDR3 sequences, around 7% occurring once. The table lists this clonotype with a few counts. Its antigen is not identified. Sample time point: patch test 1, 2 weeks after DPC sensitization. Treatment reported: therapeutic diphenylcyclopropenone sensitization with weekly scalp DPC. The starting material, unfractionated whole blood, was used for total RNA extraction. This TCR came from a woman in her late teens or twenties with alopecia areata. Some clones in this sample may be carry-over from other donors' samples. Sequenced material: whole blood, taken in connection with sensitization to the hapten diphenylcyclopropenone (DPC).

CDR3 DNA: TGTGCCAGCAGCTTTAGTAAAAGGAGACCTAGCACAGATACGCAGTATTTT. Its translation: CASSFSKRRPSTDTQYF. The rearrangement joins TRBV7-9 to TRBJ2-3; D remains ambiguous. The CDR3 loop spans 17 amino acids. Trimming stripped 3 bases from V and 0 bases from J, with 16 bases between. Germline V gene sequence: CDR1 SEHNR, CDR2 FQNEAQ (reference sequence).